This paragraph reports one TCR beta chain. Its antigen specificity is not known. Base qualities are not provided; no much larger clone lies one nucleotide away. CDR1 and CDR2 are read off the germline V gene (reference sequence) as SEHNR and FQNEAQ. Trimming removed 7 bases from V and 0 bases from J, leaving 10 bases between the germline ends. Measured from the cysteine to the phenylalanine, the CDR3 is 14 residues long. Of all the DNA, just the CDR3 is kept, 42 bases in frame from base 1. The data were obtained in a study of cytomegalovirus exposure and HLA in healthy donors (TCRdb year 2017). With respect to the entire study: According to a later analysis, one platform produced both the 110 or so validation repertoires and the 620 or so repertoires of the first cohort. The study was designed to test whether signatures of past pathogen exposure could be identified by cataloging public T cell receptors. Along with the approximately 650-subject first cohort, a separate validation cohort of around 110 different subjects was used. To predict cytomegalovirus infection status, the study brought together high-throughput TCR immunosequencing, statistical association of individual TCRs with disease status, and machine learning.

Points the paper makes about the study in general: The classifier was reported to diagnose cytomegalovirus status with high specificity and sensitivity in both the original cohort and the validation cohort. It was suggested by the authors that the approach could potentially be generalized to other disease states and immunological phenotypes. All 120 or so repertoires were used to score co-occurrence in the validation cohort in a later analysis, because that analysis had no HLA typing for the cohort. In vitro tests confirmed that three of the cytomegalovirus-associated TCR beta chains recognize cytomegalovirus antigens. Of the cluster scores, around 95% were above 0 in a later analysis, which found that TCRs clustered in the first cohort also tended to co-occur in the 110 or so validation repertoires. In the study, 164 TCR beta chains were listed as associated with cytomegalovirus. Most TCR sequences were seen in very few donors, while some public TCRs were found in many individuals.

Library construction relied on the immunoSEQ multiplex PCR assay. Per the source publication's procedure: A statistical classification framework was built to diagnose cytomegalovirus status from the catalog of TCR beta chain sequences. The table comes from immuneACCESS by way of TCRdb, which keeps in-frame sequences with V and J called. Part of the clones is missing from these tables; in studies checked, under half for an unresolved V gene and the rest for unknown reasons. D and trimming come from the DNA, and the V and J calls and clone size come from that table. The sample table contains some 140,000 clones; only one count was recorded for 85% to 90% of them. In total, the top ten clones hold 2% to 2.5% of the sample. Separate from the approximately 700-subject first cohort, the validation cohort of over 90 subjects was the group to which the donors belonged.

The sample consisted of PBMCs. This TCR was recovered from a human donor in good health. The chain is made from TRBV7-9 and TRBJ1-3; TRBD1 might be the D gene, on 5 matching bases. The DNA sequence reads TGTGCCAGCAATAGACAGAGCTCTGGAAACACCATATATTTT. This gives the protein CASNRQSSGNTIYF. Supplemented by the reference TRBV7-9 and TRBJ1-3 proteins around the CDR3, the complete variable domain is DTGVSQNPRHKITKRGQNVTFRCDPISEHNRLYWYRQTLGQGPEFLTYFQNEAQLEKSRLLSDRFSAERPKGSFSTLEIQRTEQGDSAMYLCASNRQSSGNTIYFGEGSWLTVV.